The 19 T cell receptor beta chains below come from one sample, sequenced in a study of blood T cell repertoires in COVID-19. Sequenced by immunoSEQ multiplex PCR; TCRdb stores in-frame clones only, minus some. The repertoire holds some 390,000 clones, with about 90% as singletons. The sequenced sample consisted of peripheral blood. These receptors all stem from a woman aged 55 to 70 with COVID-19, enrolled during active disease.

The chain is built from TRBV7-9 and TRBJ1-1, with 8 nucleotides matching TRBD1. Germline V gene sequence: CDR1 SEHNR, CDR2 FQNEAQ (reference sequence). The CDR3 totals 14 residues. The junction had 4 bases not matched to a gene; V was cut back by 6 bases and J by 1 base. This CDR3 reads CASRQGAGNTEAFF. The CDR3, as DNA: TGTGCCAGCAGGCAGGGGGCCGGGAACACTGAAGCTTTCTTT.

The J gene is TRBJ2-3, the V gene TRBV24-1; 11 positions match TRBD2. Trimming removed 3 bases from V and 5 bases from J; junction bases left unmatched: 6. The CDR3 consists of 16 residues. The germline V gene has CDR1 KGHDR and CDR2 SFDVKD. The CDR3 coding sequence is TGTGCCACCAGTGATCCCGTAGCGGGGGGGCGAGATACGCAGTATTTT. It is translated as CATSDPVAGGRDTQYF.

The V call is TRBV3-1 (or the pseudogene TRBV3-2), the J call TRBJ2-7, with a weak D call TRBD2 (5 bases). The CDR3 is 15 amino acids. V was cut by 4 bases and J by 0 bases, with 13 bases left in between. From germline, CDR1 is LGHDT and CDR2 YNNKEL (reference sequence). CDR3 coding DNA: TGTGCCAGCAGCCCCGGGATAGCGTTCTCCTACGAGCAGTACTTC. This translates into CASSPGIAFSYEQYF.

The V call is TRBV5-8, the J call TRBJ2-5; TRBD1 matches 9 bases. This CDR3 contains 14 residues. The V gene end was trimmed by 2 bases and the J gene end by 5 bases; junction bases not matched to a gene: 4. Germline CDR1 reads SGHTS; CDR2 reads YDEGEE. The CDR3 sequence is CASSLGDRVETQYF. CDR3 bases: TGTGCCAGCAGCTTAGGGGACAGGGTTGAGACCCAGTACTTC. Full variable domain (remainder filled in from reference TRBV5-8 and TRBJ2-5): EAGVTQSPTHLIKTRGQQATLRCSPISGHTSVYWYQQALGLGLQFLLWYDEGEERNRGNFPPRFSGRQFPNYSSELNVNALELEDSALYLCASSLGDRVETQYFGPGTRLLVL.

CDR3 loop: CASSLVGAKHSYEQYF. CDR3 in DNA: TGTGCCAGCAGCTTAGTGGGAGCAAAACACTCCTACGAGCAGTACTTC. The rearrangement links TRBV7-2 to TRBJ2-7, with D possibly being TRBD2 (5 bases). Germline V gene lookup returns CDR1 SGHTA and CDR2 FQGNSA. Trimming cost V 1 base and J 0 bases, with 13 bases left between them. The CDR3 sequence is 16 residues long.

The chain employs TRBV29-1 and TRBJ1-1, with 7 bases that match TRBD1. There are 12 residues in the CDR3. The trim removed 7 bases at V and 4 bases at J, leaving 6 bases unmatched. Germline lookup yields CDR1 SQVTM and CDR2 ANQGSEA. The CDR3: CSGEQGSTEAFF. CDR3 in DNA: TGCAGCGGGGAACAGGGGTCCACTGAAGCTTTCTTT.

Here the CDR3 DNA reads TGTGCCAGCAGCCAAGGGGCCACAGGGGGCGGGTTCGACACTGAAGCTTTCTTT. Amino acids: CASSQGATGGGFDTEAFF. V and J are TRBV4-2 and TRBJ1-1; 9 bases agree with TRBD1. V lost 1 base and J lost 3; bases outside the gene matches: 12. CDR1 is LGHNA, CDR2 YNFKEQ, per germline. The CDR3 covers 18 residues.

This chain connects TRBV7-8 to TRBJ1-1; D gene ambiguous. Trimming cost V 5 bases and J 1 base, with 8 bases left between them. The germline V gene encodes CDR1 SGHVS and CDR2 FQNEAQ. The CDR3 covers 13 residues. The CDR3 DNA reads TGTGCCAGCAGCCTTGACACGAACACTGAAGCTTTCTTT. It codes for CASSLDTNTEAFF.

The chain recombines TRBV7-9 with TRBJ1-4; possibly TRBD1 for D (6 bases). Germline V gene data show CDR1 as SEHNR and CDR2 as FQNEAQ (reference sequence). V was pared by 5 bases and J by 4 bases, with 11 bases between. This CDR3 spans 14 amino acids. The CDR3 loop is CASSPTGHNEKLFF. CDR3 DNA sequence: TGTGCCAGCAGCCCCACAGGGCATAATGAAAAACTGTTTTTT. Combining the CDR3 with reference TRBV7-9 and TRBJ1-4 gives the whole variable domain DTGVSQNPRHKITKRGQNVTFRCDPISEHNRLYWYRQTLGQGPEFLTYFQNEAQLEKSRLLSDRFSAERPKGSFSTLEIQRTEQGDSAMYLCASSPTGHNEKLFFGSGTQLSVL.

This chain's CDR3 is CASSRLQQGAYYGYTF. The CDR3 region has the DNA TGTGCCAGTAGTAGATTACAACAGGGGGCATACTATGGCTACACCTTC. The V call is TRBV19, the J call TRBJ1-2, with 9 positions matching TRBD1. The CDR3 is 16 residues long. V shed 4 bases, J shed 3 bases, and the junction held 9 bases outside the gene matches. Germline V CDR1 and CDR2: LNHDA, SQIVND (reference sequence).

The CDR3 region is CASSPPEEGQFF. Here the CDR3 DNA reads TGTGCCAGCTCACCACCTGAGGAGGGGCAGTTCTTC. V gene TRBV18 combines with J gene TRBJ2-1, with D possibly TRBD2 on 6 matching bases. There are 12 residues in the CDR3. The V gene lost 0 bases and the J gene lost 12 bases, with 9 bases spanning the gap. Germline CDR1 is KGHSH and CDR2 is LQKENI.

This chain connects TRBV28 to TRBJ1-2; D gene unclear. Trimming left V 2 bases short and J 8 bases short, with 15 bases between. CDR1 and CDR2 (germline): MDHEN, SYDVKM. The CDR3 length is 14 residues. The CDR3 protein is CASSLVGVGFGYTF. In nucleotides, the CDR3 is TGTGCCAGCAGTTTAGTCGGGGTGGGTTTCGGCTACACCTTC.

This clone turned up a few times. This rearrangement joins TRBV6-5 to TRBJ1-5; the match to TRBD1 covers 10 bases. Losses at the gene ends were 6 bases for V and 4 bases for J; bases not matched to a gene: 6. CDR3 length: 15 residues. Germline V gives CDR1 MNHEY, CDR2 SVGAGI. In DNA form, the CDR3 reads TGTGCCAGCAGGACAGGGGGCTCTACTAATCAGCCCCAGCATTTT. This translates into CASRTGGSTNQPQHF.

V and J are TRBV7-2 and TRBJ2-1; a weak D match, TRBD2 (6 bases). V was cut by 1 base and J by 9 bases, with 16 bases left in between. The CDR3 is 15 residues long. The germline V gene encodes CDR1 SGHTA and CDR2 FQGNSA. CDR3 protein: CASSLGGTFISEQFF. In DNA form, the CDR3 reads TGTGCCAGCAGCTTAGGCGGGACGTTCATCAGTGAGCAGTTCTTC.

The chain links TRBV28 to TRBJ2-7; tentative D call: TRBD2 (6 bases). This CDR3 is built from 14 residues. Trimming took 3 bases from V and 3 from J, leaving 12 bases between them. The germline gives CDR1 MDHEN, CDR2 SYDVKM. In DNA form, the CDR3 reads TGTGCCAGCAGTTTGGCGGGGCCTAGCTACGAGCAGTACTTC. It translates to CASSLAGPSYEQYF.

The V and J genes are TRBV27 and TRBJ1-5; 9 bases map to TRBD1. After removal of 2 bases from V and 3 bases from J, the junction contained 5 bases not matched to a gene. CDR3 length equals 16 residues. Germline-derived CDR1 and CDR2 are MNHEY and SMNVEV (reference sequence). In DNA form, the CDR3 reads TGTGCCAGCAGTTTACTCGGGACAGGGCACAATCAGCCCCAGCATTTT. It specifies CASSLLGTGHNQPQHF.

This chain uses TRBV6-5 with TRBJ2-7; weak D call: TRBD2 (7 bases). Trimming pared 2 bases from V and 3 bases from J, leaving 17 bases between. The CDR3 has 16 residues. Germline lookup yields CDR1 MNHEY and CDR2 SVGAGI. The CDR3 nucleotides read TGTGCCAGCAGTTACCTCAGTAAGGGGGGGTTCTACGAGCAGTACTTC. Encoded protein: CASSYLSKGGFYEQYF.

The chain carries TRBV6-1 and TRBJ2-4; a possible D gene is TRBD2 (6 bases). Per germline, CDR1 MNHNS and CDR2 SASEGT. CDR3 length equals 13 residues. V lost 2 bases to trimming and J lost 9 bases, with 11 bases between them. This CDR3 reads CASSEIVGGIQYF. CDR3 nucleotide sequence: TGTGCCAGCAGTGAAATTGTGGGGGGCATTCAGTACTTC.

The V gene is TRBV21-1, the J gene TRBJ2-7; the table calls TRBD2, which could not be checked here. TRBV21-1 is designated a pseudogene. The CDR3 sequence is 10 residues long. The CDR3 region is CAPPRVVQYF. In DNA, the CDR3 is TGTGCCCCCCCCCGAGTGGTCCAGTACTTC.